The present entry profiles one T cell receptor beta chain with its context. Measured with immunoSEQ multiplex PCR; TCRdb has only the in-frame clones, and not every one. The sample shows approximately 91,000 clones, approximately 80% of them seen only once. These data are taken from a study of blood T cell repertoires in COVID-19. Across the whole study: Nucleic acid was either cDNA or gDNA, and it came from T cells, B-cell-depleted T cells, or PBMCs.

Germline CDR1 reads LGHDT; CDR2 reads YNNKEL (reference sequence). The CDR3 totals 15 residues. V lost 1 base to trimming and J lost 3 bases, with 13 bases between them. This sequence was found in a human donor in a cohort sampled during active COVID-19. Source material: peripheral blood. The V call is TRBV3-1 (or the pseudogene TRBV3-2), the J call TRBJ2-7; TRBD1 is a possible D gene (5 bases). The CDR3: CASSQAPGSSYEQYF. The CDR3 DNA reads as TGTGCCAGCAGCCAAGCTCCAGGGTCAAGCTACGAGCAGTACTTC.